The source of this TCR beta chain is a study of blood T cell repertoires in COVID-19. Overall study: Material from acute and convalescent COVID-19 was sourced from the United States, Italy and Spain. Sample material is recorded as cDNA or gDNA derived from T cells, B-cell-depleted T cells, or PBMCs.

V dropped 1 base and J dropped 5 bases, with 14 bases sitting between them. The CDR3 covers 15 residues. CDR1 is LGHDT and CDR2 is YNNKEL in the germline V gene (reference sequence). Authors' processing steps: Reference gene primer amplification in the assay estimated nucleated cell counts. Profiling relied on immunoSEQ multiplex PCR, and the TCRdb table lists in-frame clones only, not all of them. The DNA was the basis for D and trimming; V, J and clone size are from that table. This sample has 250,000 or so clones, with over 80% found just once. V usage is TRBV3-1 (or the pseudogene TRBV3-2) and J usage is TRBJ2-5; the D gene is possibly TRBD2 (5 bases). This clonotype was obtained from a human donor in a cohort sampled during active COVID-19. Sample: peripheral blood. The CDR3 sequence: CASSQGARRLETQYF. The CDR3 nucleotides read TGTGCCAGCAGCCAAGGTGCTAGGAGGTTGGAGACCCAGTACTTC.